These 28 T cell receptor beta chains share one sample of origin, sequenced in a study of T cells in Graves' hyperthyroidism and ophthalmopathy (dated by TCRdb to between 2018 and 2021). Libraries were constructed by multiplex PCR. TCRdb lists the instrument as Illumina HiSeq 2000. Amplification of TCR beta CDR3 regions was carried out from RNA transcripts. The TCR CDR3 was subjected to a first round of RT-PCR using the HTBI primer set and the Qiagen OneStep RT-PCR kit. The public reads were quality trimmed at Q25 with fastp and then assembled into clones with MiXCR by TCRdb, keeping productive beta chains. Here each entry gathers all rows of one CDR3 protein and keeps the most common genes and DNA. The sample data list about 510,000 distinct CDR3 sequences, and less than 15% of these were observed just once. The ten largest account for 11% to 15% of the sample. The sample taken for sequencing was blood. These receptors originate from a woman aged 40-49 years with Graves' hyperthyroidism.

This clonotype was seen repeatedly, ten times or more. V and J are TRBV20-1 and TRBJ2-3; 12 bases match TRBD2. CDR3 size: 14 residues. Germline values: CDR1 DFQATT, CDR2 SNEGSKA (reference sequence). J lost 6 bases, V lost 2 bases, and 3 bases had no gene match. Written as DNA, the CDR3 is TGCAGTGCTAGACGACTAGCGGGAGCGGATACGCAGTATTTT. Translation gives CSARRLAGADTQYF.

This clonotype was counted many times. The chain employs TRBV20-1 and TRBJ2-7, with 9 bases lining up with TRBD1. Unmatched junction bases numbered 9, after V lost 0 bases and J lost 6 bases. Germline V lookup: CDR1 DFQATT, CDR2 SNEGSKA (reference sequence). The CDR3 has 15 residues. The CDR3 DNA is TGCAGTGCTAGAGATCGGGTAACAGGGGGCGGCGAGCAGTACTTC. The encoded protein is CSARDRVTGGGEQYF.

This clonotype appeared many times. The chain recombines TRBV6-6 with TRBJ1-1; D possibly corresponds to TRBD1 (6 bases). This CDR3 contains 13 residues. The V and J ends lost 2 bases and 6 bases respectively, with 10 bases between them. Germline values: CDR1 MNHNY, CDR2 SVGAGI (reference sequence). In DNA, the CDR3 is TGTGCCAGCAGTTACCAGGGGTTTCCTGAAGCTTTCTTT. Translating it yields CASSYQGFPEAFF.

This clonotype was detected many times. The gene calls are TRBV28 and TRBJ1-5; D is ambiguous. CDR3 length: 14 amino acids. Per germline, CDR1 MDHEN and CDR2 SYDVKM. The germline V and J ends were trimmed by 6 bases and 2 bases, with 11 bases remaining between them. DNA for the CDR3: TGTGCCAGCAGCTATGGATACGGCAATCAGCCCCAGCATTTT. It codes for CASSYGYGNQPQHF. Together with reference TRBV28 and TRBJ1-5, the CDR3 gives the full variable domain: DVKVTQSSRYLVKRTGEKVFLECVQDMDHENMFWYRQDPGLGLRLIYFSYDVKMKEKGDIPEGYSVSREKKERFSLILESASTNQTSMYLCASSYGYGNQPQHFGDGTRLSIL.

This clonotype was found a few times. This chain links TRBV29-1 with TRBJ1-2; 9 positions match TRBD1. Trimming took 6 bases from V and 6 from J; bases not matched to a gene: 11. Germline loops: CDR1 SQVTM, CDR2 ANQGSEA. CDR3 length: 14 residues. The chain's CDR3 is CSVPFLGQGHGYTF. DNA for the CDR3: TGCAGCGTCCCCTTTTTGGGACAGGGTCATGGCTACACCTTC.

This clonotype has a count of ten or more. The chain combines TRBV2 with TRBJ1-1; D not resolved. The CDR3 totals 10 residues. The V end was cut by 6 bases, the J end by 7 bases, with 6 bases between. Germline-derived CDR1 and CDR2 are SNHLY and FYNNEI. CDR3 nucleotide sequence: TGTGCCAGCAGGGGTAGTGAAGCTTTCTTT. Its translation is CASRGSEAFF.

The table lists this clonotype with many counts. The rearrangement links TRBV11-3 to TRBJ2-2, with 10 bases fitting TRBD2. The V gene's germline CDR1 is SGHNT and CDR2 YENEEA. The CDR3 has 15 residues. V shed 1 base, J shed 6 bases, and the junction held 2 bases outside the gene matches. In nucleotides, the CDR3 is TGTGCCAGCAGCTTAGTAGCGGGAGGTCCCGGGGAGCTGTTTTTT. It is translated as CASSLVAGGPGELFF.

This clonotype showed up just a few times. V usage is TRBV19 and J usage is TRBJ1-5; D perhaps matches TRBD1 (5 bases). Trimming took off 5 bases at V and 6 bases at J, with 8 bases between the two ends. Germline values: CDR1 LNHDA, CDR2 SQIVND (reference sequence). The CDR3 sequence is 12 residues long. The CDR3 nucleotides are TGTGCCAGTAGTCGCGGGGGTCAGCCCCAGCATTTT. This sequence encodes CASSRGGQPQHF.

The table lists this clonotype with many counts. A single base separates this from a much larger clone, so it may be a read error. The chain uses TRBV12-3 or TRBV12-4 and TRBJ2-7, with a weak D call TRBD2 (6 bases). V dropped 5 bases and J dropped 3 bases, with 11 bases sitting between them. The CDR3 has 13 residues. The DNA of the CDR3 is TGTGCCAGCAGTCCCGGGACTCGCTACGAGCAGTACTTC. This gives the protein CASSPGTRYEQYF.

The V call is TRBV19, the J call TRBJ2-1, with D possibly TRBD2 on 5 matching bases. This CDR3 comprises 13 residues. The germline V and J ends were trimmed by 0 bases and 7 bases, with 7 bases remaining between them. Germline V gene lookup returns CDR1 LNHDA and CDR2 SQIVND (reference sequence). Here the CDR3 DNA reads TGTGCCAGTAGTATAGATTCGGGAAATGAGCAGTTCTTC. Protein sequence: CASSIDSGNEQFF.

This clonotype was recorded many times. V usage is TRBV24-1 and J usage is TRBJ2-1; TRBD2 matches at 9 bases. The CDR3 sequence is 16 residues long. The ends lost 3 bases at V and 10 bases at J; junction bases unmatched: 12. CDR1 is KGHDR and CDR2 is SFDVKD in the germline V gene. This CDR3 is CATSDPGGLAGMEQFF. The DNA of the CDR3 is TGTGCCACCAGTGATCCCGGGGGGCTAGCGGGAATGGAGCAGTTCTTC.

This clonotype has ten or more counts. This chain uses TRBV7-3 with TRBJ2-1; D is undetermined. The germline gives CDR1 SGHTA, CDR2 FQGTGA. V was clipped by 0 bases and J by 6 bases, with 6 bases between them. The CDR3 length is 13 residues. The CDR3 DNA reads as TGTGCCAGCAGCTTAACAACACTCAATGAGCAGTTCTTC. Translated, it gives CASSLTTLNEQFF.

This clonotype was recorded a few times. The gene calls are TRBV12-5 and TRBJ1-5, with D unresolved. The germline V gene has CDR1 LGHNT and CDR2 FRNRAP. This CDR3 is 15 amino acids long. Between the trimmed V and J ends, which lost 2 bases and 4 bases, there was a span of 12 bases. CDR3 coding DNA: TGTGCTAGTGGTTTGTCAACAGCACTAAATCAGCCCCAGCATTTT. This codes for CASGLSTALNQPQHF.

Ten or more counts support this clonotype. V gene TRBV12-3 or TRBV12-4 combines with J gene TRBJ1-3, with 10 bases fitting TRBD1. The V gene end was trimmed by 7 bases and the J gene end by 4 bases; junction bases not matched to a gene: 7. The CDR3 is 15 residues long. For the CDR3, the DNA is TGTGCCAGCACCAACGACAGGGGGCTCGGAAACACCATATATTTT. Encoded protein: CASTNDRGLGNTIYF.

In nucleotides, the CDR3 is TGTGCCAGCAGTGTATGGTCCGGGACAGGGGATTATAGCAATCAGCCCCAGCATTTT. It yields the protein CASSVWSGTGDYSNQPQHF. The chain employs TRBV6-1 and TRBJ1-5; 10 nucleotides match TRBD1. The CDR3 length is 19 residues. Germline trimming cut 4 bases from V and 0 bases from J; bases unmatched to any gene: 12. CDR1 and CDR2 (germline): MNHNS, SASEGT.

CDR3 nucleotides: TGTGCCAGCAGTTTTTCCTTAGCGGGCCTGACCTACGAGCAGTACTTC. The encoded protein is CASSFSLAGLTYEQYF. The chain recombines TRBV28 with TRBJ2-7, with TRBD2 identical over 7 bases. The trim removed 3 bases at V and 2 bases at J, leaving 10 bases unmatched. The CDR3 has 16 amino acids. Germline values: CDR1 MDHEN, CDR2 SYDVKM.

Of note for this clonotype: A much larger clone differs by one base, so this may be a read error. The V and J genes are TRBV28 and TRBJ1-5, with TRBD1 matching 8 bases. Germline V gene sequence: CDR1 MDHEN, CDR2 SYDVKM. The CDR3 covers 14 residues. J was trimmed by 6 bases and V by 3 bases; bases with no gene match: 4. The CDR3 is CASSLPGGSQPQHF. The CDR3 DNA reads TGTGCCAGCAGTTTGCCAGGGGGCAGTCAGCCCCAGCATTTT.

The sample holds one count of this clonotype. The CDR3 region is CASSLYGPQETQYF. Written as DNA, the CDR3 is TGTGCCAGCAGCTTATACGGACCCCAAGAGACCCAGTACTTC. This chain joins TRBV7-2 and TRBJ2-5; D ambiguous. V shed 2 bases and J shed 1 base, with 8 bases lying between them. The germline V gene encodes CDR1 SGHTA and CDR2 FQGNSA. The CDR3 is 14 amino acids.

This clonotype was picked up many times. The chain carries TRBV2 and TRBJ2-7; unclear D gene. Trimming shortened V by 6 bases and J by 5 bases, and 14 bases separated the two germline ends. The CDR3 contains 13 residues. Germline loops: CDR1 SNHLY, CDR2 FYNNEI. The CDR3 DNA reads as TGTGCCAGCAGCCGAGACACCTGGCACGAGCAGTACTTC. Its translation: CASSRDTWHEQYF.

This clonotype has ten or more counts. The J gene is TRBJ1-2, the V gene TRBV3-1; maybe TRBD1 (5 bases). The CDR3 runs 15 residues. The V end lost 1 base, the J end lost 2 bases, and 11 bases lay between the germline ends. Germline V gives CDR1 LGHDT, CDR2 YNNKEL (reference sequence). CDR3 nucleotide sequence: TGTGCCAGCAGCCAAGGAGGAGGGGAGAACTATGGCTACACCTTC. As protein: CASSQGGGENYGYTF. Full variable domain (remainder filled in from reference TRBV3-1 and TRBJ1-2): DTAVSQTPKYLVTQMGNDKSIKCEQNLGHDTMYWYKQDSKKFLKIMFSYNNKELIINETVPNRFSPKSPDKAHLNLHINSLELGDSAVYFCASSQGGGENYGYTFGSGTRLTVV.

The chain has TRBV6-5 and TRBJ2-4; TRBD2 is a possible D gene (5 bases). This CDR3 has 15 residues. V lost 4 bases, J lost 0 bases, and 10 bases lay in between. Germline loops: CDR1 MNHEY, CDR2 SVGAGI. The CDR3 spells CASSSGVIAKNIQYF. The CDR3 nucleotides read TGTGCCAGCAGTTCCGGGGTTATAGCCAAAAACATTCAGTACTTC.

Many counts were recorded for this clonotype. CDR3 nucleotides: TGTGCCAGCAGCTTTTCGGGACAAGGGTACGAGCAGTACTTC. Amino acid sequence: CASSFSGQGYEQYF. The chain employs TRBV11-2 and TRBJ2-7; D possibly corresponds to TRBD1 (6 bases). The length of the CDR3 is 14 residues. The V and J ends lost 3 bases and 4 bases respectively, with 13 bases between them. CDR1 and CDR2 from the germline V gene are SGHAT and FQNNGV.

This clonotype was recorded at least ten times. The chain uses TRBV7-9 and TRBJ2-3; TRBD2 might be the D (6 bases). The CDR3 totals 19 residues. Germline V CDR1 and CDR2: SEHNR, FQNEAQ (reference sequence). V was pared by 5 bases and J by 5 bases, with 29 bases between. The DNA of the CDR3 is TGTGCCAGCAGCCAGAATGAGGCGGGGCACAGAATGGAGAGAGATACGCAGTATTTT. Encoded protein: CASSQNEAGHRMERDTQYF.

This clonotype was seen many times. This chain joins TRBV20-1 and TRBJ2-5; TRBD2 aligns across 7 bases. This CDR3 spans 13 amino acids. In germline, CDR1 is DFQATT, CDR2 SNEGSKA (reference sequence). Trimming at V came to 5 bases and at J to 0 bases, leaving 3 bases not matched to a gene. CDR3 protein: CSALGGYQETQYF. The CDR3 DNA follows: TGCAGTGCTCTCGGGGGGTACCAAGAGACCCAGTACTTC.

In nucleotides, the CDR3 is TGTGCCAGCAGTAACGACAGGGATAGCTACACCTTC. This encodes CASSNDRDSYTF. V usage is TRBV6-5 and J usage is TRBJ1-2; TRBD1 agrees at 7 bases. CDR1 and CDR2 (germline): MNHEY, SVGAGI. J was trimmed by 9 bases and V by 5 bases; bases with no gene match: 6. This CDR3 has 12 residues.

A few counts support this clonotype. The gene calls are TRBV28 and TRBJ1-2; 8 bases are shared with TRBD1. Germline assignment: CDR1 MDHEN and CDR2 SYDVKM. J was trimmed by 8 bases and V by 7 bases; bases with no gene match: 12. The CDR3 sequence is 14 residues long. CDR3 sequence reads: CASTAPATGVGYTF. The CDR3 DNA reads TGTGCCAGCACTGCCCCTGCGACAGGGGTCGGCTACACCTTC.

There are many counts of this clonotype. This rearrangement joins TRBV7-6 to TRBJ2-3; 10 positions agree with TRBD1. The CDR3 loop spans 14 amino acids. Germline values: CDR1 SGHVS, CDR2 FNYEAQ. V lost 5 bases, J lost 5 bases, and 4 bases stayed unmatched. CDR3 loop: CASSQGQGIDTQYF. The CDR3 region has the DNA TGTGCCAGCAGCCAGGGACAGGGGATAGATACGCAGTATTTT.

This clonotype appeared a few times. The gene calls are TRBV30 and TRBJ2-1; TRBD2 agrees at 9 bases. The V gene's germline CDR1 is GTSNPN and CDR2 SVGIG (reference sequence). The CDR3 length is 13 residues. The V segment lost 0 bases and the J segment 15 bases; nucleotides outside the gene matches: 9. CDR3 residues: CAWSVDLAGHPFF. CDR3 bases: TGTGCCTGGAGTGTAGATCTAGCGGGACATCCGTTCTTC.